Detailed here is one T cell receptor (beta chain). The specificity of this receptor is unknown. Per-base qualities were not stored, and no clone one base away is much larger. The CDR3 sequence holds 17 residues, the cysteine and phenylalanine included. The entry retains the CDR3 DNA only, 51 bases that are in frame from base 1. The germline V gene gives CDR1 as SGDLS and CDR2 as YYNGEE. The germline ends are 14 bases apart after V is trimmed by 0 bases and J by 0 bases. TCR CDR3 regions were amplified from genomic DNA by multiplex PCR using the deep immunoSEQ assay. Extracted genomic DNA from each cell subset was spread evenly across all wells of several immunoSEQ 96-well plates, with each plate serving as a replicate. Each replicate PCR for sorted subsets received roughly 200 ng genomic DNA, equal to about 30,000 T cell genomes. Purified libraries were measured with a Qubit 3.0 fluorometer, size-checked on a Bioanalyzer 2100, and measured again with the KAPA Library Quantification kit. A separate single-read 150-cycle Illumina NextSeq 550 flow cell was used to sequence each immunoSEQ 96-well plate. As for how the authors treated the data: The immunoSEQ output contained only junctional sequences without quality scores, so filtering could not match that applied to full-length reads. Sequences were annotated with PyIR, a Python wrapper for IgBLAST v1.9, and V/J genes and CDR3 were assigned using IMGT germline references. Reads were removed for weak V/J assignments (E-value above 1e-6), missing CDR3, stop codons, out-of-frame junctions, or ambiguous translated residues. V3J clonotypes were defined by identical inferred V gene, J gene, and CDR3 amino acid sequence. The percentage overlap between two repertoires was calculated by dividing the number of shared unique clonotypes by the size of the smaller repertoire. Three approaches were used to assess repertoire richness: RTK rarefaction, the Chao1 estimator, and Recon v2.1 estimates of unobserved clonotypes. OLGA was used to compute generation probabilities for all TCRbeta clonotypes that the gDNA method yielded from several donors. TCRdb took this table from immuneACCESS and kept in-frame rearrangements with V and J called. Such tables lack part of the clones; where checked against another copy, unresolved V genes explain under half of the gap, and the rest is unexplained. Clone size and V and J calls were adopted from that table, with D and trimming inferred from the DNA. The sample table records about 1,900,000 clones; about 94% of these occur just once. 1.2% of the sample is taken by the ten largest.

The data are from a study of shared clonotypes between healthy human individuals (dated by TCRdb to 2018 to 2020). As for the study more broadly: The cohort comprised a couple of women and a few men aged 18 to 49 years. For each donor, CD4 naive and CD4 memory were each given three plates, CD8 naive was given two plates, and CD8 memory was given one plate. To estimate repertoire size and how much clonotypes are shared between individuals, the study performed deep sequencing of blood TCR repertoires from roughly five healthy adults. To increase sequencing depth and limit assay-specific biases, TCR repertoire library preparation and sequencing were carried out by different laboratories using diverse techniques. Between about 0.94 and 8.9 billion PBMCs per donor were obtained by leukapheresis.

Summary of the overall study and its limitations: Based on pairwise subsampling, the degree of clonotype sharing among donors was expected to be affected by sequencing depth. Higher generation probabilities were observed for clonotypes shared by all four sorted-subset donors than for non-shared clonotypes. Estimated clonotype richness was generally larger for naive than for memory subsets. The small number of donors limited the genetic and exposure-history diversity represented. Across four donors, approximately 4.9% of naive CD4, around 3.5% of naive CD8, 2% to 2.5% of memory CD4, and 0.3% to 0.45% of memory CD8 clonotypes were shared. Sampling was limited to blood, and TCR repertoires in tissue likely differ from TCR repertoires in blood. Rarefaction of sorted-subset datasets indicated incomplete sequencing despite the large sequencing depth.

CD8 naive samples consisted of CD45RO-negative cells that were positively selected for CCR7, yielding a CD45RA+CCR7+ population without TemRA cells. Healthy HIV-negative adults with no recently reported acute infections or vaccinations were included as donors. Every donor was a Caucasian adult residing in Nashville, Tennessee, USA. Blood was collected by leukapheresis, and PBMCs were isolated by Ficoll-Histopaque density gradient centrifugation and then cryopreserved in liquid nitrogen vapor phase. Purity and quantity of every magnetically sorted T cell population were checked by analytical flow cytometry. From each sorted fraction, genomic DNA was isolated and quantified by UV absorbance on a Nanodrop 2000c.

The specimen sequenced was naive CD8+ T cells sorted from blood. The sample's cell subset or site label is to be understood as: CD45RA+CCR7+. The rearranged chain carries TRBV9 and TRBJ2-3; a weak D assignment points to TRBD2 (7 bases agree). This receptor was taken from a young man in good health. The encoded CDR3 is CASSVDPGGPSTDTQYF. The sequence in DNA is TGTGCCAGCAGCGTAGACCCGGGGGGCCCAAGCACAGATACGCAGTATTTT.